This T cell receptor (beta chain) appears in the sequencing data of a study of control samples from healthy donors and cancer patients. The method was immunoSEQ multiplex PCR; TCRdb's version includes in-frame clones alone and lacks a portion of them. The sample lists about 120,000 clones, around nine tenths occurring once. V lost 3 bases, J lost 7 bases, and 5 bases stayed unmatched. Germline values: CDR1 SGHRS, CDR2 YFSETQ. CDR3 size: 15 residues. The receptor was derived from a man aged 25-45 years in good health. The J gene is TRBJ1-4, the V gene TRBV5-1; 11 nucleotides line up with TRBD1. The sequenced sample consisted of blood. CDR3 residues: CASSSSGTGGEKLFF. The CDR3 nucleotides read TGCGCCAGCAGCTCCTCCGGGACAGGGGGTGAAAAACTGTTTTTT.